This T cell receptor (beta chain) was profiled in a study of blood T cells in healthy people across ages. The study, taken as a whole, reports: With donor CMV status unknown, expanded clonotype changes were possibly confounded.

Combining a sample-barcoded 5' primer with a J-beta primer mix, a second PCR ran for roughly 7 to 12 cycles. A single record per CDR3 protein comes from TCRdb applying MiXCR to the 5' RACE reads. The sample has 720,000 or so distinct CDR3 sequences; less than 45% are singletons. Donor samples were obtained from healthy Caucasian individuals from Russia, aged about 6 to 100. The CDR3 is 15 amino acids. CDR1 is ENHRY and CDR2 is SYGVKD in the germline V gene. V was pared by 5 bases and J by 4 bases, with 17 bases between. Details on this clonotype: Antigen: not known.

The chain employs TRBV10-3 and TRBJ1-1; tentative D call: TRBD1 (5 bases). The receptor's source is an older man in good health. Sequencing was performed on blood. The CDR3 nucleotides are TGTGCCATCAGTCGCCTCGGGGGAGCTAGCACTGAAGCTTTCTTT. Its protein is CAISRLGGASTEAFF.